The clone carrying this T cell receptor beta chain has more than one count but fewer than ten. Antigen specificity is unknown. This sample is drawn from a study of cytomegalovirus exposure and HLA in healthy donors. Study-wide results and caveats: 87-base-pair reads could not separate some V segments, including TRBV6-2 and TRBV6-3.

Germline V lookup: CDR1 SNHLY, CDR2 FYNNEI. The CDR3 extends over 13 amino acids. Trimming stripped 4 bases from V and 8 bases from J, with 12 bases between. 13 Jbeta primers and 60 Vbeta primers were used for the PCR. Original processing methods: Unique TCR beta chains numbered around 80 million in a later analysis, with about 9.9 million shared. Using immunoSEQ multiplex PCR, the repertoire was profiled, and TCRdb retains in-frame clones only, with some absent. V and J calls plus clone size are reproduced from that table; the DNA served to infer D and trimming. Among 75,000 to 100,000 clones listed, approximately 79% were seen once.

The receptor comes from an older woman in good health and CMV-seropositive. This chain uses TRBV2 with TRBJ1-5; D is undetermined. The specimen was PBMCs. CDR3 protein: CASSAGPLKPQHF. The CDR3 DNA reads as TGTGCCAGCAGTGCAGGTCCCCTTAAGCCCCAGCATTTT.